Following are 3 T cell receptor beta chains from one sample sequenced in a study of CD8 T cells in Susac syndrome. After extraction with the RNeasy kit, about 0.5 to 1 ug of the RNA was reverse transcribed using random hexamers. TCRdb re-analysed the immunoSEQ multiplex PCR reads in MiXCR, keeping a single row per CDR3 protein. The sample consists of more than 70,000 distinct CDR3 sequences, 94% of them appearing once. The material sequenced was CD8+ T cells from PBMCs. The receptors originated from a human donor with Susac syndrome.

This clonotype was seen a single time. This chain uses TRBV9 with TRBJ1-4, with TRBD1 matching 8 bases. CDR1 is SGDLS, CDR2 YYNGEE, per germline. V lost 3 bases and J lost 7; bases outside the gene matches: 8. The CDR3 is 15 amino acids. The CDR3 region is CASSGTGRESEKLFF. In nucleotides, the CDR3 is TGTGCCAGCAGCGGGACAGGGAGAGAGTCTGAAAAACTGTTTTTT.

The chain is built from TRBV20-1 and TRBJ1-3; no definite D call. The germline gives CDR1 DFQATT, CDR2 SNEGSKA (reference sequence). The V and J ends lost 4 bases and 0 bases respectively, with 10 bases between them. The CDR3 sequence is 14 residues long. CDR3 in amino acids: CSANDGSSGNTIYF. For the CDR3, the DNA is TGCAGTGCTAATGACGGTAGCTCTGGAAACACCATATATTTT.

This rearrangement joins TRBV28 to TRBJ1-6; 9 nucleotides match TRBD1. V dropped 3 bases and J dropped 10; count of bases not matched to a gene: 4. Germline V gene data show CDR1 as MDHEN and CDR2 as SYDVKM. The CDR3 runs to 14 residues. This CDR3 is CASSFGTGQSPLHF. The CDR3, as DNA: TGTGCCAGCAGTTTCGGGACAGGGCAATCACCCCTCCACTTT.